The 2 T cell receptor beta chains below come from one sample, sequenced in a study of cytomegalovirus exposure and HLA in healthy donors. Both 60 Vbeta primers and 13 Jbeta primers went into the PCR. Sequenced by immunoSEQ multiplex PCR; TCRdb stores in-frame clones only, minus some. The table shows more than 95,000 clones, with approximately 75% occurring only once. Sequencing was performed on PBMCs. The origin of the receptors is a woman aged 50 to 65 in good health and CMV-seronegative.

V gene TRBV7-9 combines with J gene TRBJ2-2; no clear D gene. The V gene lost 5 bases and the J gene lost 2 bases, with 15 bases spanning the gap. The CDR3 loop spans 16 amino acids. Germline CDR1 reads SEHNR; CDR2 reads FQNEAQ (reference sequence). The CDR3 sequence: CASSIPPPRNTGELFF. For the CDR3, the DNA is TGTGCCAGCAGCATCCCCCCCCCGAGAAACACCGGGGAGCTGTTTTTT.

CDR3 sequence: CASSRPGLVVYEQYF. CDR3 sequence (DNA): TGTGCCAGCAGCCGTCCCGGACTAGTGGTCTACGAGCAGTACTTC. The rearrangement links TRBV7-8 to TRBJ2-7, with TRBD2 matching over 7 bases. Germline lookup yields CDR1 SGHVS and CDR2 FQNEAQ. The V segment lost 5 bases and the J segment 3 bases; nucleotides outside the gene matches: 10. The CDR3 totals 15 residues. Using reference TRBV7-8 and TRBJ2-7 for the parts outside the CDR3, the full variable domain is GAGVSQSPRYKVAKRGQDVALRCDPISGHVSLFWYQQALGQGPEFLTYFQNEAQLDKSGLPSDRFFAERPEGSVSTLKIQRTQQEDSAVYLCASSRPGLVVYEQYFGPGTRLTVT.